This TCR beta chain was recorded in a study of beta chain features in type 1 diabetes. The study reverse transcribed the entire isolated RNA, so it sequenced expressed TCRB transcripts. The protocol was immunoSEQ multiplex PCR, while the TCRdb copy is restricted to in-frame clones and leaves out a portion. The sample records some 360,000 clones, roughly a fifth being singletons. V trimming: 3 bases; J trimming: 6 bases; junction bases outside the gene matches: 6. The CDR3 is made up of 14 amino acids. Germline V CDR1 and CDR2: MGHRA, YSYEKL. The rearrangement uses TRBV4-1 and TRBJ2-3; 7 bases agree with TRBD2. This TCR came from a young woman in good health. Source material: naive CD4+ T cells from blood. The chain's CDR3 is CASSHRTGGDTQYF. DNA for the CDR3: TGCGCCAGCAGCCACCGAACCGGGGGGGATACGCAGTATTTT.